This TCR beta chain was identified during a study of metastatic and nonmetastatic thyroid tumors. The overall study: Samples came from malignant and benign thyroid patients, and repertoires were compared across blood and tumor or nodule tissue. Findings and limits, study-wide: Significantly greater TCR beta diversity was reportedly found in malignant thyroid tumors than in benign nodules (in blood and tumor).

None of the patients had undergone any treatment ahead of thyroid surgery. The CDR3 consists of 13 residues. V was pared by 7 bases and J by 0 bases, with 10 bases between. CDR1 and CDR2 from the germline V gene are SNHLY and FYNNEI. Original handling: Building a distant-metastasis classifier for papillary thyroid cancer drew on CDR3 differences across clinicopathological groups. TCRdb re-called clones from the PCR reads using MiXCR. Here the V and J calls rest on TCRdb's processing, not on the authors' analysis. The sample holds roughly 72,000 clones; around 18% are singletons and the top ten take over 10%. This clone was seen many times. Antigen: not known.

The sample was blood. The sequence came from a female donor with papillary thyroid cancer or a benign thyroid nodule (not recorded which). Some clones in this sample may be carry-over from other donors' samples. V gene TRBV2 combines with J gene TRBJ2-7; D is ambiguous. CDR3 in DNA: TGTGCCAGCACCCCTAGGGTCTCCTACGAGCAGTACTTC. Its protein is CASTPRVSYEQYF. Full variable domain (outside the CDR3, taken from reference TRBV2 and TRBJ2-7): EPEVTQTPSHQVTQMGQEVILRCVPISNHLYFYWYRQILGQKVEFLVSFYNNEISEKSEIFDDQFSVERPDGSNFTLKIRSTKLEDSAMYFCASTPRVSYEQYFGPGTRLTVT.